The rows below give T cell receptor beta chains drawn from one sample of a study of blood T cell repertoires in COVID-19. Method: immunoSEQ multiplex PCR; TCRdb's copy keeps in-frame clones and lacks some. The sample has 200,000 to 300,000 clones, around 88% seen once. Sequenced material: peripheral blood. The receptors shown here come from an elderly man with acute or convalescent COVID-19. Both conserved end residues are part of each CDR3. Fields, in order: V gene, J gene, clone size, D gene, CDR3 protein. The D gene is left open where the match is weak. Rows may omit the clone size; those that give it use once, few, many or a size class.

>TRBV4-2|TRBJ2-5|-|TRBD2
CASSQVASGSRVETQYF
>TRBV5-1|TRBJ1-6|-|-
CASSQTDPRSYNSPLHF
>TRBV19|TRBJ2-1|-|TRBD1
CASKRWDRDLNEQFF
>TRBV13|TRBJ1-2|-|TRBD1
CASSPGQGAGYGYTF
>TRBV4-1|TRBJ2-3|-|TRBD2
CASSQEGLAYTDTQYF
>TRBV4-2|TRBJ2-2|-|TRBD2
CASSQGGLAGVRTGELFF
>TRBV21-1|TRBJ2-7|-|-
CASSIRGVCHPSGYEQYF
>TRBV6-5|TRBJ2-7|-|TRBD2
CASSSTSGAPYEQYF
>TRBV5-1|TRBJ2-1|-|TRBD1
CASSPQGAYNEQFF
>TRBV4-3|TRBJ2-6|-|-
CASSQGPSSGANVLTF
>TRBV4-1|TRBJ1-2|-|-
CASSQNRDYGYTF
>TRBV28|TRBJ1-5|-|-
CASSPPQGSYNQPQHF
>TRBV6-5|TRBJ1-6|-|-
CASSYSPGRANSPLHF
>TRBV18|TRBJ2-5|-|TRBD1
CASSPMYYMGQGVRTQYF
>TRBV7-7|TRBJ2-3|-|-
CASSLGQRTDTQYF
>TRBV6-2/TRBV6-3|TRBJ1-6|-|-
CASSYAQLRNSPLHF
>TRBV18|TRBJ2-2|-|-
CASSPMADNTGELFF
>TRBV4-3|TRBJ2-5|-|TRBD1
CASSHDRVGMETQYF
>TRBV5-6|TRBJ2-2|once|TRBD1
CASSRNRGGELFF
>TRBV9|TRBJ1-4|once|-
CASSSLGSGNEKLFF
>TRBV21-1|TRBJ1-5|few|-
CASSPPCADRGRRSRQPQHF
>TRBV11-2|TRBJ2-7|-|TRBD1
CASSLNSYQGEYF
>TRBV6-6|TRBJ2-1|-|TRBD2
CATTGGSYNEQFF
>TRBV20-1|TRBJ2-1|few|TRBD1
CSASGGQSYNEQFF
>TRBV7-9|TRBJ2-7|once|-
CASSSAGLLSEQYF
>TRBV7-3|TRBJ1-2|-|TRBD1
CASSLYDRDRSNYGYTF
>TRBV5-1|TRBJ2-1|-|TRBD2
CASSLEWREYHEQFF
>TRBV5-6|TRBJ2-1|-|TRBD2
CASSKLAGAYNEQFF
>TRBV13|TRBJ2-5|-|TRBD2
CASSSTTGGWSETQYF
>TRBV6-5|TRBJ1-5|-|TRBD1
CASSPTQGEGGPQHF
>TRBV7-3|TRBJ2-3|-|TRBD2
CASSPAGLAVMSTDTQYF
>TRBV28|TRBJ2-1|-|-
CASTGTTYNEQFF
>TRBV5-4|TRBJ2-1|-|-
CASSLARDYNEQFF
>TRBV11-2|TRBJ1-4|once|-
CASSLDFSPGGEKLFF
>TRBV2|TRBJ1-4|-|TRBD1
CASTSDRGGEKLFF
>TRBV14|TRBJ2-7|-|-
CASSQGLAYRPYEQYF
>TRBV3-1/TRBV3-2|TRBJ1-4|once|-
CASSQDPLFNEKLFF
>TRBV12-5|TRBJ2-1|-|-
CASGIAVVDEQFF
>TRBV28|TRBJ2-7|once|-
CASSMTDPGEQYF
>TRBV9|TRBJ2-3|-|-
CASSVAGDGPSTDTQYF
>TRBV19|TRBJ1-1|-|TRBD1
CASSRDRGNTEAFF
>TRBV6-5|TRBJ1-2|-|-
CASRAGGAYGYTF
>TRBV11-2|TRBJ2-4|-|TRBD2
CASSLGGRGNIQYF
>TRBV5-1|TRBJ2-7|-|TRBD2
CASSLDIAGVDEQYF
>TRBV28|TRBJ1-2|-|TRBD1
CASSSDLDRGDYGYTF